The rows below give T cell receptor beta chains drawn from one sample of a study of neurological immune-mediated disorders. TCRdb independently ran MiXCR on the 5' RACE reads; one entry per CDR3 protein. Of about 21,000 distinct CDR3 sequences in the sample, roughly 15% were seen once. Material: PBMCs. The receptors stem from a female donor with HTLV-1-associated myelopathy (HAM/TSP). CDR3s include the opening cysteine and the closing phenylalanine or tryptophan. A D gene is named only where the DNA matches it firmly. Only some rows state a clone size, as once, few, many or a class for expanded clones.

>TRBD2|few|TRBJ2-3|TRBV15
CATSRGGTSGGTDTQYF
TGTGCCACCAGCAGAGGAGGGACTAGCGGGGGCACAGATACGCAGTATTTT
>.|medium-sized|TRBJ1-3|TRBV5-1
CARTLGRPGNTIYF
TGCGCCAGAACACTCGGACGACCTGGAAACACCATATATTTT
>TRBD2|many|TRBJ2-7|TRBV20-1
CSARVTITSGGRPSYEQYF
TGCAGTGCTAGAGTGACGATAACTAGCGGGGGGCGTCCCTCCTACGAGCAGTACTTC
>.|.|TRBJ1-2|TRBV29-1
CSVFPNDTEYGYTF
TGCAGCGTTTTCCCCAACGATACCGAGTATGGCTACACCTTC
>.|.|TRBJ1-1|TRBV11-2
CASSILGTEAFF
TGTGCCAGCAGTATATTGGGGACTGAAGCTTTCTTT
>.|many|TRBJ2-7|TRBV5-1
CASSPGDISYEQYF
TGCGCCAGCAGCCCCGGGGACATCTCCTACGAGCAGTACTTC
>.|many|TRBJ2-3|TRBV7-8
CASSLYGYSTDTQYF
TGTGCCAGCAGCTTATACGGATATAGCACAGATACGCAGTATTTT
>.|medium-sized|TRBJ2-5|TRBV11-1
CASSSRSGILGKETQYF
TGTGCCAGCAGCTCCCGATCGGGCATTTTGGGAAAGGAGACCCAGTACTTC
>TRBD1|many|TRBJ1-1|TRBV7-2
CASSLVGTGATEAFF
TGTGCCAGCAGCTTAGTTGGGACAGGGGCCACTGAAGCTTTCTTT
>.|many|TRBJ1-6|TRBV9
CASSVEWNSPLHF
TGTGCCAGCAGCGTAGAATGGAATTCACCCCTCCACTTT
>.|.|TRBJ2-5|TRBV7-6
CASSLEGTQYF
TGTGCCAGCAGCTTAGAGGGGACCCAGTACTTC
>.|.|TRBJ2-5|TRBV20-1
CSARVRTGGETQYF
TGCAGTGCTAGAGTCCGGACAGGAGGGGAGACCCAGTACTTC
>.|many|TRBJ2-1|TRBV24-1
CATSDFLAGEQFF
TGTGCCACCAGTGATTTCCTTGCTGGTGAGCAGTTCTTC
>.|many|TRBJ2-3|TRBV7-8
CASSLGVGVSTDTQYF
TGTGCCAGCAGCTTGGGGGTGGGGGTGAGCACAGATACGCAGTATTTT
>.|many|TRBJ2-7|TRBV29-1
CSVDSGYEQYF
TGCAGCGTTGACAGTGGGTACGAGCAGTACTTC
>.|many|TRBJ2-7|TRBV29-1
CSVLNQGYEQYF
TGCAGCGTCCTTAACCAGGGCTACGAGCAGTACTTC
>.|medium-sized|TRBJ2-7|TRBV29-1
CSVRDPGYEQYF
TGCAGCGTACGGGACCCCGGCTACGAGCAGTACTTC
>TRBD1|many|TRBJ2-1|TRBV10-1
CASSDRTGGNEQFF
TGCGCCAGCAGTGATAGGACAGGGGGCAATGAGCAGTTCTTC
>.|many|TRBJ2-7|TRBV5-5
CASSLARTTEYEQYF
TGTGCCAGCAGCTTGGCCCGGACGACAGAATACGAGCAGTACTTC
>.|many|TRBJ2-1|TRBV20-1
CSASMGWNEQFF
TGCAGTGCTAGCATGGGATGGAATGAGCAGTTCTTC
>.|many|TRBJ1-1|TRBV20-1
CSALAGAVGAFF
TGCAGTGCTCTCGCAGGGGCAGTGGGAGCTTTCTTT
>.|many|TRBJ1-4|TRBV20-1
CSVTPPGHEKLFF
TGCAGTGTTACCCCCCCGGGACACGAAAAACTGTTTTTT
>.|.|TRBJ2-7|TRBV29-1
CSVEGNGDEQYF
TGCAGCGTTGAAGGGAACGGCGACGAGCAGTACTTC
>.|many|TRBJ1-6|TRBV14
CASSLGFGSPLHF
TGTGCCAGCAGCCTCGGCTTTGGTTCACCCCTCCACTTT
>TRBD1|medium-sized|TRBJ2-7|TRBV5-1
CASPGQGGGEQYF
TGCGCCAGTCCGGGACAGGGTGGTGGCGAGCAGTACTTC
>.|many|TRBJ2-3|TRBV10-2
CASSEPGGLSTDTQYF
TGCGCCAGCAGTGAGCCTGGAGGCCTTAGCACAGATACGCAGTATTTT